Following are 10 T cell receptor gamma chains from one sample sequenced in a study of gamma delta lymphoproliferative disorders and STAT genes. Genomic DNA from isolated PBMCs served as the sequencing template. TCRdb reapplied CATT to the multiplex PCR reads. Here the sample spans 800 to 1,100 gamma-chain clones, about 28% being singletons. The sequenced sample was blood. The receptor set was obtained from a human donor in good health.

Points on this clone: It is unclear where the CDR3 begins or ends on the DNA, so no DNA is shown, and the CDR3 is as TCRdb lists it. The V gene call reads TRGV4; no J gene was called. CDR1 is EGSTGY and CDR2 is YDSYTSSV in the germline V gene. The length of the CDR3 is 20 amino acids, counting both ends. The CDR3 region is CATWPSSGIIRNSLAVEQHF.

DNA of the CDR3: TGTGCCACCTATACCTATTATAAGAAACTCTTT. Translating gives CATYTYYKKLF. The V gene is TRGV8, the J gene TRGJ1 or TRGJ2. Germline matching of the DNA provided the J gene here, since TCRdb leaves it blank. Germline V gives CDR1 VENAVY, CDR2 YDSYNSRV. This CDR3 region has 11 residues. V gave up 8 bases and J gave up 4 bases; unmatched junction bases: 5.

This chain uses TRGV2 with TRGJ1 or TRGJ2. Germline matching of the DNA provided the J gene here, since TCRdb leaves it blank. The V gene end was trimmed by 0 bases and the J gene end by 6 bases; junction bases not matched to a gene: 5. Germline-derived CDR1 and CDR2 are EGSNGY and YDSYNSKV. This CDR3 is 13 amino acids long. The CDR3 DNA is TGTGCCACCTGGGACGGGCTGATTTATAAGAAACTCTTT. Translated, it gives CATWDGLIYKKLF.

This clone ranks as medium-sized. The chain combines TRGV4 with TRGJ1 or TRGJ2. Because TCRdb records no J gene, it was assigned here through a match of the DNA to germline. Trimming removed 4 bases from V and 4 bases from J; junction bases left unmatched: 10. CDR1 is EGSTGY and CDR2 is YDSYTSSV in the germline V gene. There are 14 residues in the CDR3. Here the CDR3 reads CATWDQTGYYKKLF. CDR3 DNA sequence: TGTGCCACCTGGGACCAAACGGGGTATTATAAGAAACTCTTT.

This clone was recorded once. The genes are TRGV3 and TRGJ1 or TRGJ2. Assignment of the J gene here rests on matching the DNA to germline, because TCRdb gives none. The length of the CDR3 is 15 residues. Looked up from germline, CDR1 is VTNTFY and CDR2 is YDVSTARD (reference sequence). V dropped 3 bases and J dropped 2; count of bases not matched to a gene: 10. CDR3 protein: CATWDRPGDYYKKLF. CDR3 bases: TGTGCCACCTGGGACCGCCCAGGTGATTATTATAAGAAACTCTTT.

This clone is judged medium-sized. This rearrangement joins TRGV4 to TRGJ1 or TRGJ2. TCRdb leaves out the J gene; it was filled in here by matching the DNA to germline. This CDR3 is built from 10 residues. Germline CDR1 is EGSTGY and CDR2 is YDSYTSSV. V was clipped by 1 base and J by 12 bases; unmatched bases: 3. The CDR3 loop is CATWDGRKLF. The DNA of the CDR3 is TGTGCCACCTGGGATGGAAGGAAACTCTTT.

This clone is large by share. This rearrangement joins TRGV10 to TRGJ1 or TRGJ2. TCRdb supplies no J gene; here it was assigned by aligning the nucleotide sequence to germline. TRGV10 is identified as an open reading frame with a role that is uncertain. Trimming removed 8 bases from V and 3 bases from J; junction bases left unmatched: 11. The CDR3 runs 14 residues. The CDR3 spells CAAWELVCYYKKLF. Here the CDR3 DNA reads TGTGCTGCGTGGGAACTTGTTTGTTATTATAAGAAACTCTTT.

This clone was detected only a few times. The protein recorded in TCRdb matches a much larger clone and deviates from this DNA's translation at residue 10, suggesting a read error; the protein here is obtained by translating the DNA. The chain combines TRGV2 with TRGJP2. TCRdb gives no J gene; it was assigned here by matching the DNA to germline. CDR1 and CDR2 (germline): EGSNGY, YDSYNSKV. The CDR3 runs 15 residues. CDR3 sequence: CATHTEFSSNWIKTF. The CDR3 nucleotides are TGTGCCACCCATACGGAGTTCAGTAGTAATTGGATCAAGACGTTT.

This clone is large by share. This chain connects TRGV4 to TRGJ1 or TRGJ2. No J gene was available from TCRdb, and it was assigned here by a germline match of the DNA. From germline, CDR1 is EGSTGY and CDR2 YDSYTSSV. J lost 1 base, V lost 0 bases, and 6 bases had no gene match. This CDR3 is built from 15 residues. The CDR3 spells CATWDGPQNYYKKLF. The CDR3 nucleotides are TGTGCCACCTGGGATGGGCCTCAAAATTATTATAAGAAACTCTTT.

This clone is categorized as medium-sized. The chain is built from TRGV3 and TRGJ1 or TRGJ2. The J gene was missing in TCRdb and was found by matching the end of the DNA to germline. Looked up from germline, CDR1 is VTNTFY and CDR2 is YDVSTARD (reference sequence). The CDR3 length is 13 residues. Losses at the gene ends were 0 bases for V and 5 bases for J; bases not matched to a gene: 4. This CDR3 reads CATWDRLDYKKLF. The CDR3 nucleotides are TGTGCCACCTGGGACAGGCTAGATTATAAGAAACTCTTT.